What follows is one TCR beta chain and its context. Its binding antigen is unknown. No much larger clone exists at a distance of one base, and base qualities are not known. The cohort consisted of 670 or so healthy bone marrow donors. All cohort members were sampled while nominally healthy, although unrecorded immune exposures were likely present. The donor was CMV seropositive and was included in the group of some 290 seropositive cohort members. Every donor gave a peripheral blood sample, and the peripheral blood mononuclear cells from that sample were used for TCR beta sequencing. Genomic DNA was extracted from the blood cell samples with the Qiagen DNeasy Blood Extraction Kit. Library generation was performed with the immunoSEQ multiplex PCR assay. A mixture of 60 forward primers for TCR Vbeta segments and 13 reverse primers for TCR Jbeta segments was used in the multiplex PCR. The CDR3 region of rearranged TCR beta genes was amplified from genomic DNA by a multiplex PCR assay. On the Illumina HiSeq System, the amplified TCR beta libraries were sequenced as 87-base-pair reads. Turning to the authors' computational methods: A later analysis counted about 76 million unique TCR beta chains across the 700 or so repertoires, and some 11 million of these chains were shared by at least two donors. Raw reads were error-corrected and collapsed into unique sequences by a nearest-neighbor algorithm in which closely related sequences were merged to remove PCR and sequencing errors. Alignment of CDR3 sequences to IMGT reference sequences was used to assign V, D and J gene segments. For a sequence to be retained, at least a six-nucleotide match to both a V gene segment and a J gene segment was required. Rearrangements were called productive when the CDR3 lacked stop codons and stayed in frame with V and J; all others were non-productive. Following IMGT convention, CDR3 was defined as the stretch from the second conserved V-encoded cysteine up to the conserved J-encoded phenylalanine. The earlier analysis of fewer than 750 of the donors excluded sequences that lacked an unambiguous match to a single V gene segment. In an earlier analysis of some 590 of the donors, a V segment was called functional when productive rearrangements were above 56.7%, and segregating when the standard deviation between donors exceeded 5%. A statistical classification framework was built for diagnosing cytomegalovirus status from the catalog of TCR beta chain sequences. A later analysis assigned V and J genes by comparing TCR nucleotide sequences with IMGT/GENE-DB human TR gene sequences. In a later analysis, CDR3 sequences and most-parsimonious VDJ recombination scenarios were assigned using the TCRdist pipeline. In a later analysis, each TCR beta chain was defined by its CDR3 amino acid sequence together with its V-gene family, and reads lacking a unique V-gene family were excluded. As a way to deal with suspected cross-contamination and a sequencing artifact, a later analysis dropped nearly 600 nucleotide sequences that were highly shared and had low generation probability. In a later analysis, a clonal expansion index for each public chain was calculated from normalized within-repertoire ranks of inferred template counts. A later analysis computed generation probabilities with a VDJ recombination model fitted to out-of-frame rearrangements, and checked the results against IGoR. In a later analysis, TCR-TCR, TCR-HLA and TCR-CMV co-occurrence was scored with hypergeometric tests, and a repertoire-size bias correction was applied to TCR pairs. In a later analysis, false discovery rates were estimated by permuting HLA or CMV assignments 20 times. A later analysis grouped co-occurring TCRs with DBSCAN, adding TCRdist sequence similarity when clustering within HLA-allele-positive subsets. Co-occurrence clustering excluded repertoires with fewer than 30,000 or more than 120,000 public chains, plus five with anomalous nucleotide sharing. TCRdb retrieved this table from immuneACCESS and kept in-frame rearrangements only. Not all clones are present; in checked studies, unresolved V genes account for under half, and no reason is known for the remainder. The V and J calls and the clone size are those of that table, but D and trimming were determined from the DNA. The sample table shows over 150,000 clones, and 70% to 80% are seen once. The ten most abundant clones make up about 3.8% of the sample.

The data stem from a study of cytomegalovirus exposure and HLA in healthy donors (dated by TCRdb to 2016 to 2017). Some background on the complete study: According to an earlier analysis of 550 to 750 of the donors, 150 million to 200 million T cells yielded 95 million to 140 million unique TCR beta sequences and 276 Gb of sequence data. The study combined high-throughput TCR immunosequencing, statistical association of individual TCRs with disease status, and machine learning to predict cytomegalovirus infection status. Every repertoire in the discovery cohort had been generated on one and the same sequencing platform. Both class I and class II loci were covered by HLA typing, at four-digit resolution. Genome-wide SNP genotypes for about three fifths of the 666 donors were used in a later genetic analysis, which treated that subset as a discovery cohort. The study profiled the T cell repertoires of 550 to 700 subjects by immunosequencing and related them to cytomegalovirus serostatus. The study aimed to test whether signatures of past pathogen exposure could be identified by cataloging public T cell receptors. About 280 gigabases of sequencing data and around 80 million unique TCR sequences made up an early release that covered 500 to 650 HLA-typed donors. On average, roughly 200,000 unique TCR beta nucleotide sequences were sequenced per donor among a few hundred genotyped donors of the cohort, with 15% to 20% of those sequences being non-productive. Typing coverage differed by locus: A, B, C, DRB1 and DQB1 were typed in roughly 620-630 donors, DQA1 in 500 to 550, DPA1 in over 600, and DPB1 in just under 480. Because of strong linkage in the cohort, roughly five DR-DQ haplotypes were treated as single units for association and clustering. Rather than using new phenotypic data, the later analysis identified candidate immune exposures from TCR beta sequences and from how often those sequences occurred across donors. An earlier analysis of fewer than 750 of the donors used high-throughput TCR beta sequencing to judge whether each TCR beta V gene segment behaved as functional or pseudogenic. A later analysis re-analyzed previously published TCR beta repertoires from 650 to 800 donors and added high-resolution HLA genotyping to study TCR occurrence patterns. Donor age, sex, ethnicity and CMV serostatus were collected together with the repertoire data. A separate validation cohort of over 95 different subjects was used in addition to the roughly 670-subject first cohort. Of the 300 to 500 genotyped donors, 81% were placed in the genetic ancestry cluster associated with self-reported Caucasian donors. Beyond this particular receptor, the publication reports: In a later genetic analysis, fewer N-insertions in productive TCRs were reported among donors in an Asian-associated ancestry cluster than the roughly 700-donor mean. In vitro tests confirmed that three of the cytomegalovirus-associated TCR beta chains recognize cytomegalovirus antigens. In both the original and validation cohorts, the classifier was reported to diagnose cytomegalovirus status with high specificity and sensitivity. In a later analysis, the rate of TCR association differed among HLA loci, with DRB1 alleles having the most associated TCRs and HLA-C alleles having the fewest. HLA typing was unavailable for some donors at each locus, so association tests used only the typed subset. According to a later analysis, most CMV-associated TCR beta chains appeared to be HLA-restricted, and the HLA associations seemed to be driven largely by CMV exposure. When HLA alleles, especially DR and DQ, strongly co-occurred, attributing TCR associations to individual alleles was difficult. Some IMGT-functional V segments, including TRBV6-2 and TRBV6-3, could not be told apart with the 87-base-pair reads, so those segments were excluded. Over 15 rarely observed V segments, including chromosome 9 orphons, were excluded from the earlier analysis of a few hundred of the donors because counts were too low. A later analysis associated 17,000 or so TCR beta sequences with specific HLA alleles at a false discovery rate of 0.05. According to the authors, the approach could potentially be generalized to other disease states and immunological phenotypes. A later analysis reported that several top co-occurrence clusters appeared linked to parvovirus B19, influenza, CMV and Epstein-Barr virus. The sequencing pipeline was judged likely to have produced a cluster of highly shared sequence variants as a technical artifact. Presence/absence analyses assumed roughly uniform sequencing depth across donors, an assumption that may not hold. Only TCR beta chains were sequenced in this cohort, and the absence of alpha or paired-chain data limited detectable features. A later analysis found that HLA-associated TCR beta chains were more clonally expanded and had lower generation probabilities than equally common non-associated chains. In the study, some 180 TCR beta chains were listed as associated with cytomegalovirus. Broadly in line with IMGT annotations, most TCR beta V segments showed up in productive rearrangements about 90% or about 30% of the time in an earlier analysis of approximately 640 of the donors. Correlated functional status among segregating V segments might reflect linkage disequilibrium, but an unknown experimental factor could not be ruled out. Most TCR sequences were observed very rarely across donors, whereas some public TCRs were present in many individuals. For the cohort, immune exposure information was limited to CMV serostatus. A further reported finding was that TCR beta sequences accurately predicted the HLA-A and HLA-B alleles for most subjects in the first cohort. A later genetic analysis associated a missense DCLRE1C variant with V-gene and J-gene trimming of TCR beta chains, and an independent cohort replicated the association.

There are 14 amino acids in the CDR3, from cysteine to phenylalanine inclusive. Only the CDR3 DNA stays, 42 bases, in frame from base 1. CDR1 and CDR2, per the germline V gene (reference sequence), are LNHDA and SQIVND. V loses 3 bases at its end and J loses 6 bases; junction bases beyond the gene matches: 6. The chain joins TRBV19 to TRBJ2-3; 7 bases in the middle match TRBD1. The sample was PBMCs. This clonotype originated in a man aged 25 to 40 in good health and CMV-seropositive. The CDR3 protein sequence reads: CASSMVTGVDTQYF. Read as DNA, the sequence is TGTGCCAGTAGTATGGTAACAGGGGTGGATACGCAGTATTTT.